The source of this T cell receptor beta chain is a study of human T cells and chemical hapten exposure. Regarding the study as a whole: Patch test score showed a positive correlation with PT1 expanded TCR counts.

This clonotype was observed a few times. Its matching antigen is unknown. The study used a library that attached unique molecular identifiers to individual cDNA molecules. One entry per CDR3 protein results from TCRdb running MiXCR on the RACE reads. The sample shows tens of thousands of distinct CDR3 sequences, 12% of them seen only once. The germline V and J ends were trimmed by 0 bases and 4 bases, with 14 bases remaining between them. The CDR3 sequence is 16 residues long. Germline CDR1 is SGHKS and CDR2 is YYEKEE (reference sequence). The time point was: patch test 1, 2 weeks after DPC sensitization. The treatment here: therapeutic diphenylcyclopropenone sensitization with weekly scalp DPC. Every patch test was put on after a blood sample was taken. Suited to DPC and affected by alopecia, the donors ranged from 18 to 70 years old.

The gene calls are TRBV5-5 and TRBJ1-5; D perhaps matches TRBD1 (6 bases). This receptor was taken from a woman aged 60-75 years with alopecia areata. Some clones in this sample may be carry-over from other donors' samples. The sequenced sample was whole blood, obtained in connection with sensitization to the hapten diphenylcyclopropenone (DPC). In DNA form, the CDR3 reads TGTGCCAGCAGCTTGGCCGTTCGGGGGCCTAATCAGCCCCAGCATTTT. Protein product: CASSLAVRGPNQPQHF.